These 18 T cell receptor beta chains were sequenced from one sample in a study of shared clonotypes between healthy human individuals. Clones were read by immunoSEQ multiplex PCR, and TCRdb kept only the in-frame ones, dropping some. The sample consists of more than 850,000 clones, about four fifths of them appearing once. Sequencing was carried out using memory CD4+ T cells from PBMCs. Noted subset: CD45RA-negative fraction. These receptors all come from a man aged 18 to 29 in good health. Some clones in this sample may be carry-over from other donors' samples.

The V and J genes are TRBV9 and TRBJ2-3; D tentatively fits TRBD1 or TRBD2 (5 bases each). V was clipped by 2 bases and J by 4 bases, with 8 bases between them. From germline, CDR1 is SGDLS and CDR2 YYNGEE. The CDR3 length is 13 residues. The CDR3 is CASSVRDPDTQYF. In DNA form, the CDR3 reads TGTGCCAGCAGCGTTCGGGACCCAGATACGCAGTATTTT.

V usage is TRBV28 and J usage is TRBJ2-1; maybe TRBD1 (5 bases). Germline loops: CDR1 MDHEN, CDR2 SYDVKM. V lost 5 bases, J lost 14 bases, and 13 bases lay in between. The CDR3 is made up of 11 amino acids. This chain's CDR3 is CASSTRQRKFF. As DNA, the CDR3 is TGTGCCAGCAGTACCCGACAGAGGAAGTTCTTC.

CDR3 amino acids: CASGGGAYTGELFF. The CDR3 nucleotides are TGTGCCAGCGGTGGCGGGGCCTACACCGGGGAGCTGTTTTTT. The rearrangement joins TRBV2 to TRBJ2-2, with TRBD2 as a possible D gene (6 bases). The CDR3 contains 14 residues. In germline, CDR1 is SNHLY, CDR2 FYNNEI. V dropped 8 bases and J dropped 3 bases, with 13 bases sitting between them.

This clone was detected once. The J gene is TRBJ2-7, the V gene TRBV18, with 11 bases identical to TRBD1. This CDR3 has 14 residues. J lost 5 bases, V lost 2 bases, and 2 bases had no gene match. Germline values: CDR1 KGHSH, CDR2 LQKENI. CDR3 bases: TGTGCCAGCTCACCAGGGGGACAGGGGGACGAGCAGTACTTC. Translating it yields CASSPGGQGDEQYF.

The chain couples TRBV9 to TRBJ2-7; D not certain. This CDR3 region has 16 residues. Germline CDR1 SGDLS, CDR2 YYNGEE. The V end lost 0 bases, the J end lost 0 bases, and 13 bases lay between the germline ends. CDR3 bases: TGTGCCAGCAGCGTAGGTGGTACTCTCAGCTCCTACGAGCAGTACTTC. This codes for CASSVGGTLSSYEQYF.

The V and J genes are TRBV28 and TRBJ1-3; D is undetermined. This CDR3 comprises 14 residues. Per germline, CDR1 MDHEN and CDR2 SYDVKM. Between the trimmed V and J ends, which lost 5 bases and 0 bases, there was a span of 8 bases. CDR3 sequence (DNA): TGTGCCAGCAGTACACCCGTCTCTGGAAACACCATATATTTT. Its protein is CASSTPVSGNTIYF. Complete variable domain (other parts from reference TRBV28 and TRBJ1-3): DVKVTQSSRYLVKRTGEKVFLECVQDMDHENMFWYRQDPGLGLRLIYFSYDVKMKEKGDIPEGYSVSREKKERFSLILESASTNQTSMYLCASSTPVSGNTIYFGEGSWLTVV.

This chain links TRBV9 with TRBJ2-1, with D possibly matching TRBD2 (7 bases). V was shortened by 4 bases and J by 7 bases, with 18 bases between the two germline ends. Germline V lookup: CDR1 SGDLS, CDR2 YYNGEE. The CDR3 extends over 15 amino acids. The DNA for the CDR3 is TGTGCCAGCAGCTCACGGGGGGCTTCAGGGAATGAGCAGTTCTTC. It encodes CASSSRGASGNEQFF.

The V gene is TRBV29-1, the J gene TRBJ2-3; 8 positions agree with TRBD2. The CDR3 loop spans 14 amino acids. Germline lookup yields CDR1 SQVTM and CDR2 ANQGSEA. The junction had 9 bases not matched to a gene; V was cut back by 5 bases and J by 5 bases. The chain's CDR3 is CSVIESGSVDTQYF. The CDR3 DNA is TGCAGCGTTATCGAAAGCGGGAGCGTAGATACGCAGTATTTT.

The chain's CDR3 is CASSLGGGSTEAFF. DNA for the CDR3: TGTGCCAGCAGCTTAGGAGGTGGGTCCACTGAAGCTTTCTTT. The chain employs TRBV7-9 and TRBJ1-1; no firm D call. CDR3 length: 14 residues. Trimming took 1 base from V and 4 from J, leaving 10 bases between them. CDR1 SEHNR and CDR2 FQNEAQ come from the germline V gene (reference sequence).

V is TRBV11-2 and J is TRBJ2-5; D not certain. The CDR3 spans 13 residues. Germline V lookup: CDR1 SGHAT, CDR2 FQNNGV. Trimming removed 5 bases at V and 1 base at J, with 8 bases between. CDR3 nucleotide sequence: TGTGCCAGCAGCCTCGCCCGCCAAGAGACCCAGTACTTC. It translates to CASSLARQETQYF.

The CDR3 region is CASSALRGEEGTDTQYF. For the CDR3, the DNA is TGCGCCAGCAGCGCTCTTAGGGGGGAAGAAGGCACAGATACGCAGTATTTT. The gene calls are TRBV5-1 and TRBJ2-3; D could derive from TRBD1 or TRBD2 (6 bases each). The germline gives CDR1 SGHRS, CDR2 YFSETQ. V was pared by 4 bases and J by 1 base, with 19 bases between. The CDR3 is 17 residues long.

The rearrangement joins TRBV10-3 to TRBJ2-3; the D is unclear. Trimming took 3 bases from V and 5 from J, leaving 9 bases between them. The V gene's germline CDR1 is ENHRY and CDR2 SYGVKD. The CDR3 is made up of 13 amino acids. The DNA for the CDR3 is TGTGCCATCAGTGATTTCGGTCAAGATACGCAGTATTTT. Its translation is CAISDFGQDTQYF.

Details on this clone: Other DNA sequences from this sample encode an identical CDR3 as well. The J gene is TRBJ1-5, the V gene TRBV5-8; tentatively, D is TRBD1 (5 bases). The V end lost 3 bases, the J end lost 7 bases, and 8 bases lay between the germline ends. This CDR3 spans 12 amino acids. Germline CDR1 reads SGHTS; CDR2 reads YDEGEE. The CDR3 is CASSWGSQPQHF. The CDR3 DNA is TGTGCCAGCAGCTGGGGCAGCCAGCCCCAGCATTTT. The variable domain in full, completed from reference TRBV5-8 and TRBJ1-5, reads EAGVTQSPTHLIKTRGQQATLRCSPISGHTSVYWYQQALGLGLQFLLWYDEGEERNRGNFPPRFSGRQFPNYSSELNVNALELEDSALYLCASSWGSQPQHFGDGTRLSIL.

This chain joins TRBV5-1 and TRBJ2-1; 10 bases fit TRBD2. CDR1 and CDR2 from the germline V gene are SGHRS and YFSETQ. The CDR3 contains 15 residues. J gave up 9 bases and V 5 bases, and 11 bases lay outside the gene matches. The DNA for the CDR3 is TGCGCCAGCAGTTACCTAGCGGGAGTAAAGGGTGAGCAGTTCTTC. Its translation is CASSYLAGVKGEQFF.

The CDR3 sequence is CASSLALHQDTQYF. CDR3 DNA sequence: TGCGCCAGCAGCTTGGCCTTACACCAAGATACGCAGTATTTT. V and J are TRBV5-1 and TRBJ2-3; D gene ambiguous. Trimming took off 0 bases at V and 5 bases at J, with 10 bases between the two ends. The germline V gene has CDR1 SGHRS and CDR2 YFSETQ. The CDR3 is 14 residues long.

CDR3 nucleotide sequence: TGTGCCAGCTCACCTGGACTAGCGGGATGGTATGAGCAGTTCTTC. Its protein is CASSPGLAGWYEQFF. The J gene is TRBJ2-1, the V gene TRBV18, with 12 bases lining up with TRBD2. The trim removed 3 bases at V and 8 bases at J, leaving 5 bases unmatched. The CDR3 totals 15 residues. The germline gives CDR1 KGHSH, CDR2 LQKENI.

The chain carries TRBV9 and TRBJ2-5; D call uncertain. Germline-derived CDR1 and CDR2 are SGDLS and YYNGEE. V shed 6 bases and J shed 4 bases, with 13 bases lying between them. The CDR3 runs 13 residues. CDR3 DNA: TGTGCCAGCACCACTAATGGCGGAGAGACCCAGTACTTC. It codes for CASTTNGGETQYF.

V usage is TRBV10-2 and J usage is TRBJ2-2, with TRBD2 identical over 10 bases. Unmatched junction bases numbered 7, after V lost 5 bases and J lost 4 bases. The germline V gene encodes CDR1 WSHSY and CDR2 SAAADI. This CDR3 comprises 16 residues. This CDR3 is CASSNDRTSGTGELFF. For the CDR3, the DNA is TGCGCCAGCAGTAACGATAGGACTAGCGGCACCGGGGAGCTGTTTTTT.